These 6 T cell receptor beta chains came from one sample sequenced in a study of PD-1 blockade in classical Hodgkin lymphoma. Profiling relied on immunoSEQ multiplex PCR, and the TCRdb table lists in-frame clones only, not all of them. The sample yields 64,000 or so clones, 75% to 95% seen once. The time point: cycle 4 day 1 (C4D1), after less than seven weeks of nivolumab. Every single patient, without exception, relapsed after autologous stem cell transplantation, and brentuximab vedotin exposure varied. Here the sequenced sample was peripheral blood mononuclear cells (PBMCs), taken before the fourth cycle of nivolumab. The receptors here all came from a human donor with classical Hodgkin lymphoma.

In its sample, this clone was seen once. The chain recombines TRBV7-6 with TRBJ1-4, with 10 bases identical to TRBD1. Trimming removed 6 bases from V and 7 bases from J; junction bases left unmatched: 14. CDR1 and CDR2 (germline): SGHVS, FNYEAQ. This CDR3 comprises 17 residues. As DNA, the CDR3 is TGTGCCAGCAGTTTGGGACAGGGGAGCTTTGAGAGTGAAAAACTGTTTTTT. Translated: CASSLGQGSFESEKLFF.

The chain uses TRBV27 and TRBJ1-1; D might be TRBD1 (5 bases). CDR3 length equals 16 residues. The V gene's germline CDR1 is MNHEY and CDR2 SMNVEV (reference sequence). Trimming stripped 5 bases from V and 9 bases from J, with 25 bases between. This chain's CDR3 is CASSPNPGRTAGQAFF. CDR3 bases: TGTGCCAGCAGTCCCAATCCGGGACGGACGGCAGGACAAGCTTTCTTT.

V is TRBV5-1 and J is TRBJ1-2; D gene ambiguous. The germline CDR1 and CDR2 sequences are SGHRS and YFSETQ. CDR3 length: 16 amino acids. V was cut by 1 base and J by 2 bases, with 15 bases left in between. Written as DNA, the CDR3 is TGCGCCAGCAGCTTGAAGGTTATCGGGTGGAACTATGGCTACACCTTC. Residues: CASSLKVIGWNYGYTF.

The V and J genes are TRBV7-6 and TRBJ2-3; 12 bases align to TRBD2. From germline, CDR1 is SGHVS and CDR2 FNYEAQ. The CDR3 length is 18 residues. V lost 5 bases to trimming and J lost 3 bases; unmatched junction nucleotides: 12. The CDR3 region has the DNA TGTGCCAGCAGCCCAGGTAGACTAGCGGGGGTTCGGACAGATACGCAGTATTTT. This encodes CASSPGRLAGVRTDTQYF.

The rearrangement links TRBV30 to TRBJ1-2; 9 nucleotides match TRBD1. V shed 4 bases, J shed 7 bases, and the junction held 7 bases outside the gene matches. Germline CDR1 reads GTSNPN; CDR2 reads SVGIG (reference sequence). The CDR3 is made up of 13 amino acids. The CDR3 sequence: CAWTTQGAGGYTF. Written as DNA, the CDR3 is TGTGCCTGGACTACACAGGGGGCAGGTGGCTACACCTTC.

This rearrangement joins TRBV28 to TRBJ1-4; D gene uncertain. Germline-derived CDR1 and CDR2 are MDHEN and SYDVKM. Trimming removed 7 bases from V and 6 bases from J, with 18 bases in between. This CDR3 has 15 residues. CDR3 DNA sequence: TGTGCCAGCACTACTCGCCGCGGATTTTATGAAAAACTGTTTTTT. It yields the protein CASTTRRGFYEKLFF.